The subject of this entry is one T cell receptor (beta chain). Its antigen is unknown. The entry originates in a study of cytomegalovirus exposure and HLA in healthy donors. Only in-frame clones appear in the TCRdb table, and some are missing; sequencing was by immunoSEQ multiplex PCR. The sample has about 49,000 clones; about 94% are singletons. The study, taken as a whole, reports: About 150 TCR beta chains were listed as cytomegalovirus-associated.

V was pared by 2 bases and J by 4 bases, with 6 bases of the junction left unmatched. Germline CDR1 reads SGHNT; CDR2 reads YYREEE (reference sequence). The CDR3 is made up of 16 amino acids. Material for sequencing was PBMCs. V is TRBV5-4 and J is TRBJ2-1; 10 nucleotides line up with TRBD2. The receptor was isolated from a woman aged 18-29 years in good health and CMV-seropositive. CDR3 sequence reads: CASSLTGTSVYNEQFF. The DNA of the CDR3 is TGTGCCAGCAGCTTAACCGGGACTAGCGTATACAATGAGCAGTTCTTC.